One T cell receptor beta chain is described in this entry. This sample is part of a study of blood T cell repertoires in COVID-19. Some clones are missing from TCRdb's copy, which holds only in-frame ones; the method was immunoSEQ multiplex PCR. The sample contains around 170,000 clones, roughly 77% of which appear only once. Per germline, CDR1 SSHAT and CDR2 FNYEAQ (reference sequence). Trimming removed 5 bases from V and 1 base from J, with 14 bases in between. The CDR3 runs to 15 residues. This receptor was identified in a woman aged 80 or older with COVID-19, enrolled during active disease. The J gene is TRBJ2-5, the V gene TRBV7-7, with D tentatively TRBD1 (5 bases). The specimen was peripheral blood. This CDR3 reads CASSTGHQLQETQYF. The CDR3 DNA reads TGTGCCAGCAGCACCGGACACCAACTCCAAGAGACCCAGTACTTC.